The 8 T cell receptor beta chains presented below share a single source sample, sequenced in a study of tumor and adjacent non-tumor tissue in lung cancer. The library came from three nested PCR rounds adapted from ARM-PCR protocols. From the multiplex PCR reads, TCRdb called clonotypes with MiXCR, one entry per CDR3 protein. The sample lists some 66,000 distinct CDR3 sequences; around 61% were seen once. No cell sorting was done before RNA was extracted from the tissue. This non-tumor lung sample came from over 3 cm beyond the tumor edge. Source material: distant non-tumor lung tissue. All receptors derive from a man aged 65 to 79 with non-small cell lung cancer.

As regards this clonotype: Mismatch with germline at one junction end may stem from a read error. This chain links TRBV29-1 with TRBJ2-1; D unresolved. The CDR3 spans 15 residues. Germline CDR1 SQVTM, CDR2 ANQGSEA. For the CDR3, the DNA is TGCAGCGTTGAAGATCGACGGCGAAGCTACAATAAGCAGTTCTTC. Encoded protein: CSVEDRRRSYNKQFF.

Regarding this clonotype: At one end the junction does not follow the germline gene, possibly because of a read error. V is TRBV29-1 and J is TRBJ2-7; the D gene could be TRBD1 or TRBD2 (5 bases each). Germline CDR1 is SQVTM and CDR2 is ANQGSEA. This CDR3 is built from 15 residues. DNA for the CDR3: TGTAGCGTTGAAGATCGCCAGGGATTGTTGTACGAGCAATACTTC. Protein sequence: CSVEDRQGLLYEQYF.

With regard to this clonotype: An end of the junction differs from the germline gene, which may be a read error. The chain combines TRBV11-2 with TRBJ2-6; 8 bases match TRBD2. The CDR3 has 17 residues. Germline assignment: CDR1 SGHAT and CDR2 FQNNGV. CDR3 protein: CASCSRGGSPGANVQTF. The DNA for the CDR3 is TGTGCCAGCTGCTCCCGGGGGGGTAGCCCTGGGGCCAACGTCCAGACTTTC.

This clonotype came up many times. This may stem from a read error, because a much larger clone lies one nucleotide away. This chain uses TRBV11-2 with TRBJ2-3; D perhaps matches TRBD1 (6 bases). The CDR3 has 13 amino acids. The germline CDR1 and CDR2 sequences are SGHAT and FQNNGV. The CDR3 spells CASTPAWTDTQCF. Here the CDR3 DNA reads TGTGCCAGCACCCCTGCGTGGACAGATACGCAGTGTTTT.

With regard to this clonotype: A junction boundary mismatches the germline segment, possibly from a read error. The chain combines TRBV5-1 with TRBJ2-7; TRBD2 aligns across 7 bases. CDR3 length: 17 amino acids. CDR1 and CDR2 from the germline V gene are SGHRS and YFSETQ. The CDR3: CVSGLSQERAGLYEQYF. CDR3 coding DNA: TGCGTCAGCGGCTTGAGTCAAGAGAGAGCGGGGCTCTACGAGCAGTACTTC.

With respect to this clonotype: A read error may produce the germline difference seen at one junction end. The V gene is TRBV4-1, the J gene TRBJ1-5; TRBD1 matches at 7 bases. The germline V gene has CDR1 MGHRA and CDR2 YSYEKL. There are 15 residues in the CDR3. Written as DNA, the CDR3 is TGCGCCAGCAGCCAACGACAGGGAGTAGATCACCCCCAACATTTT. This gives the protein CASSQRQGVDHPQHF.

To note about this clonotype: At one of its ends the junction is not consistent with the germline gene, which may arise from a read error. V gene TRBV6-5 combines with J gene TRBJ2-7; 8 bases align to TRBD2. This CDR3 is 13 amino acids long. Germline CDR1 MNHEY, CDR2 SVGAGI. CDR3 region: CAISRTSQYEHYF. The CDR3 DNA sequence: TGTGCCATCAGCCGGACTAGCCAGTACGAGCATTACTTC.

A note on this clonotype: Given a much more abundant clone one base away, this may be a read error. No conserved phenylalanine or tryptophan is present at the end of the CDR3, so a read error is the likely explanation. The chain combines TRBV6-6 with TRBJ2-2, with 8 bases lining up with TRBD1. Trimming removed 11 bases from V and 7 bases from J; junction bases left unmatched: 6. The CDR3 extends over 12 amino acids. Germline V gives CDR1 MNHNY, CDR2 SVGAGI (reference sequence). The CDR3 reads CAGQGANGELFV. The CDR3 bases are TGTGCCGGGCAGGGGGCGAACGGGGAGCTGTTTGTT.